This T cell receptor beta chain was identified in a study of shared clonotypes between healthy human individuals. Study in general: Used for every donor were three CD4 naive, three CD4 memory, two CD8 naive and one CD8 memory plate.

V lost 2 bases to trimming and J lost 2 bases; unmatched junction nucleotides: 8. Germline CDR1 is MNHEY and CDR2 is SMNVEV (reference sequence). CDR3 length equals 18 residues. Study-level findings and limits: The study generally estimated greater richness for naive than memory subsets.

Comment on this clone: Its target is unknown.

CD8 cells classed as naive were CD45RO-negative and positively selected for CCR7, excluding terminally differentiated effector memory CD45RA+ cells. HIV-negative, healthy adults without recent acute infections or vaccinations were the donors. Original processing notes: Sequence data from immunoSEQ were junction-only and lacked quality scores; consequently, filtering differed. Measured with immunoSEQ multiplex PCR; TCRdb has only the in-frame clones, and not every one. Clone size and V and J calls were adopted from that table, with D and trimming inferred from the DNA. This sample has millions of clones; about 92% occur once, and the top ten carry about 1.5%.

This TCR came from a young man in good health. Some clones in this sample may be carry-over from other donors' samples. The V gene is TRBV27, the J gene TRBJ2-1, with 11 nucleotides matching TRBD2. Sequenced input: naive CD8+ T cells from PBMCs. The CDR3 reads CASSLPKTSGKTYNEQFF. The CDR3 coding sequence is TGTGCCAGCAGTTTACCAAAGACTAGCGGGAAAACCTACAATGAGCAGTTCTTC.